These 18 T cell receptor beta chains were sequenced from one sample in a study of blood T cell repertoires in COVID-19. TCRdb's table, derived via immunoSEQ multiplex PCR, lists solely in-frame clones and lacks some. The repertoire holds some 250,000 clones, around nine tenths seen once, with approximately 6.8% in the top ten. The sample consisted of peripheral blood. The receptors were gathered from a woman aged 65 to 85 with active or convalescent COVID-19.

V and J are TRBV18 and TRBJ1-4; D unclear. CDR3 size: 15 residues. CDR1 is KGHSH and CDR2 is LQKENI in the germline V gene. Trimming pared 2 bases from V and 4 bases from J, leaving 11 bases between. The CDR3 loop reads CASSPTADFNEKLFF. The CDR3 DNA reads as TGTGCCAGCTCACCAACGGCGGACTTTAATGAAAAACTGTTTTTT.

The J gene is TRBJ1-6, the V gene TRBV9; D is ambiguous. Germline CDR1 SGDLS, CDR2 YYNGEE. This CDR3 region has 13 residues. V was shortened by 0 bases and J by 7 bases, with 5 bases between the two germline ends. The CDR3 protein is CASSVDYNSPLHF. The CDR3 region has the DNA TGTGCCAGCAGCGTAGACTACAATTCACCCCTCCACTTT.

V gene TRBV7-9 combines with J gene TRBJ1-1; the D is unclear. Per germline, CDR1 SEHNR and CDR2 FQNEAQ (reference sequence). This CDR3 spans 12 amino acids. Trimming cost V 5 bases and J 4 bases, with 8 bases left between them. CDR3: CASSPPSTEAFF. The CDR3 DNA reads TGTGCCAGCAGCCCCCCGAGCACTGAAGCTTTCTTT.

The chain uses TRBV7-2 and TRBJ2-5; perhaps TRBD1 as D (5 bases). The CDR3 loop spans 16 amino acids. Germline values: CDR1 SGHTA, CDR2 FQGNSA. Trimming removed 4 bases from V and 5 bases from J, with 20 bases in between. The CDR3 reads CASSYTGQGSYETQYF. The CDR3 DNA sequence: TGTGCCAGCAGCTACACCGGGCAGGGTTCTTATGAGACCCAGTACTTC.

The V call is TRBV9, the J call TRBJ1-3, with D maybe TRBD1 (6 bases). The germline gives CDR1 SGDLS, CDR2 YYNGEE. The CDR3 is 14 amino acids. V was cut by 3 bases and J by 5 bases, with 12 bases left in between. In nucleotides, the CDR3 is TGTGCCAGCAGCGATCAACAGGGACGAAACACCATATATTTT. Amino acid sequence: CASSDQQGRNTIYF.

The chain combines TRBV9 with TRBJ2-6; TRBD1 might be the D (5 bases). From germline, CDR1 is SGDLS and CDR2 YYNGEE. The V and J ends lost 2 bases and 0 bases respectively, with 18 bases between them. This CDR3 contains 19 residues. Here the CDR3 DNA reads TGTGCCAGCAGCGTCCCTATTACAGGAACCAGCTCTGGGGCCAACGTCCTGACTTTC. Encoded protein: CASSVPITGTSSGANVLTF.

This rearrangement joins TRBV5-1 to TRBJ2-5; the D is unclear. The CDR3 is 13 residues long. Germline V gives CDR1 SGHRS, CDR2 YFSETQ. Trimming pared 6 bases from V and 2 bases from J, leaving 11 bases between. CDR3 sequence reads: CASNDARQETQYF. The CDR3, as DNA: TGCGCCAGCAACGATGCACGGCAAGAGACCCAGTACTTC.

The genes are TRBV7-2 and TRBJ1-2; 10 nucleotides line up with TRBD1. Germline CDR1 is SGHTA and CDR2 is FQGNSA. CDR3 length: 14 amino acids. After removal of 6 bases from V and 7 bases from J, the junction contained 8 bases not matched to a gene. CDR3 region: CASSSRQGALGYTF. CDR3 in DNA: TGTGCCAGCAGTTCAAGACAGGGGGCGCTTGGCTACACCTTC.

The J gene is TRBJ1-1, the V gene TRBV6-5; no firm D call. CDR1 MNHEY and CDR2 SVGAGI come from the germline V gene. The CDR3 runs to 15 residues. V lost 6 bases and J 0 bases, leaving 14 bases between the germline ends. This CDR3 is CASRAFMVMNTEAFF. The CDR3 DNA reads TGTGCCAGCAGGGCCTTCATGGTCATGAACACTGAAGCTTTCTTT.

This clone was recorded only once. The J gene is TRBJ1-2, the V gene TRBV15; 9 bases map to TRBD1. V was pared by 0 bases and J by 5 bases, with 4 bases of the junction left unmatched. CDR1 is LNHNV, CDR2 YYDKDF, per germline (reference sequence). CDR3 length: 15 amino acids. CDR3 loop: CATSRDRGTGYGYTF. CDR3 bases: TGTGCCACCAGCAGAGATCGGGGGACAGGGTATGGCTACACCTTC.

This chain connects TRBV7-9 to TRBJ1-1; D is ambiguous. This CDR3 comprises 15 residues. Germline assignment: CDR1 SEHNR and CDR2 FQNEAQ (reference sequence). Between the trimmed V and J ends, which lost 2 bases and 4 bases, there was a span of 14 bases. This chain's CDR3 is CASSLNAQVLTEAFF. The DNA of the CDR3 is TGTGCCAGCAGCTTAAATGCCCAGGTCCTCACTGAAGCTTTCTTT.

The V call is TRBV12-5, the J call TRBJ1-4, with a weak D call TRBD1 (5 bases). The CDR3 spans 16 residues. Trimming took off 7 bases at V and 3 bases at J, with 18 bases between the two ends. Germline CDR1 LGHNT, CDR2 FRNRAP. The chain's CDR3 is CASAPMGLSPNEKLFF. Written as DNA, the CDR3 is TGTGCTAGTGCTCCCATGGGACTTTCACCTAATGAAAAACTGTTTTTT.

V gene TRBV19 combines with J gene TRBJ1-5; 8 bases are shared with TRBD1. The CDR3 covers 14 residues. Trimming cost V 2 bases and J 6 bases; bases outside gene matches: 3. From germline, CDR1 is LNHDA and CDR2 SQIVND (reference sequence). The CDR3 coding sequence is TGTGCCAGTAGTATACAGACAGGGGTTCAGCCCCAGCATTTT. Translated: CASSIQTGVQPQHF. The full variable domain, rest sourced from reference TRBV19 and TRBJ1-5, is DGGITQSPKYLFRKEGQNVTLSCEQNLNHDAMYWYRQDPGQGLRLIYYSQIVNDFQKGDIAEGYSVSREKKESFPLTVTSAQKNPTAFYLCASSIQTGVQPQHFGDGTRLSIL.

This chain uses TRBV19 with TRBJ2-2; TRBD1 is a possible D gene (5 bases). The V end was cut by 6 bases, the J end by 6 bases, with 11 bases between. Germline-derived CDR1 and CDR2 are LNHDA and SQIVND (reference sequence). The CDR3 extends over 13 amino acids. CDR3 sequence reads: CASSFRAAGELFF. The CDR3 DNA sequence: TGTGCCAGTAGCTTCAGGGCCGCCGGGGAGCTGTTTTTT. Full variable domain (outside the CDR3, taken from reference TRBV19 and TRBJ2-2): DGGITQSPKYLFRKEGQNVTLSCEQNLNHDAMYWYRQDPGQGLRLIYYSQIVNDFQKGDIAEGYSVSREKKESFPLTVTSAQKNPTAFYLCASSFRAAGELFFGEGSRLTVL.

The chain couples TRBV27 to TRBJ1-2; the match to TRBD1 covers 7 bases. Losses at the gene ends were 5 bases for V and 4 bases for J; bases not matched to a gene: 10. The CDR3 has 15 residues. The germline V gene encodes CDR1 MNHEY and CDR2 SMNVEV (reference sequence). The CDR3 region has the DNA TGTGCCAGCAGTCCAAGGCCCGGGACAGTCTATGGCTACACCTTC. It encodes CASSPRPGTVYGYTF.

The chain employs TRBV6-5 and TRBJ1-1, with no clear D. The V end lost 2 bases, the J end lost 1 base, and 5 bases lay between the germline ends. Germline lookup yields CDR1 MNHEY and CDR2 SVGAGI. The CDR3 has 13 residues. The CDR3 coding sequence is TGTGCCAGCAGTTACCCAGGGAACACTGAAGCTTTCTTT. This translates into CASSYPGNTEAFF.

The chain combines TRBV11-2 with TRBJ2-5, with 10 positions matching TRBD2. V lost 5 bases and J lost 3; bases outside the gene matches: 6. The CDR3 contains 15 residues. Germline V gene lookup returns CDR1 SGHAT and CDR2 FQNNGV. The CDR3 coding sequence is TGTGCCAGCAGCCGGAGCGGGGGGGACAAAGAGACCCAGTACTTC. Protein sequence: CASSRSGGDKETQYF.

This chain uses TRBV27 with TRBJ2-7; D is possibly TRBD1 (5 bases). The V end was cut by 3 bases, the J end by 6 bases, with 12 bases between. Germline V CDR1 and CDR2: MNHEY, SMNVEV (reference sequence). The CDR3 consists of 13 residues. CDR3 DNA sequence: TGTGCCAGCAGTTTTTCCACAGGTCGCGAGCAGTACTTC. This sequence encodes CASSFSTGREQYF.